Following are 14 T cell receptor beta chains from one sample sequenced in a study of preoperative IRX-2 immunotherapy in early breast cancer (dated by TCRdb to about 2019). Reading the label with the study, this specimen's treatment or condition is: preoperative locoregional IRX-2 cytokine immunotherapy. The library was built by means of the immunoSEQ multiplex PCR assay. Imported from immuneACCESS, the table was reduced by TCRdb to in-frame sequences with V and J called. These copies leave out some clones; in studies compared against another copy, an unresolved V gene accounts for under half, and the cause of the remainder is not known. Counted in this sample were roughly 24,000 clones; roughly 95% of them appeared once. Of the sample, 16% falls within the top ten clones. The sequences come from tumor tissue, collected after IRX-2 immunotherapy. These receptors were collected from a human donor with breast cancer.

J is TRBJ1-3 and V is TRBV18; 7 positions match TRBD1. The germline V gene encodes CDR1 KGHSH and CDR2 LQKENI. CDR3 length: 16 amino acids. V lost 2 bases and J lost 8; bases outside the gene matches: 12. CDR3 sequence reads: CASSPSFNRGGDTIYF. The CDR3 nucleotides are TGTGCCAGCTCACCATCATTCAACAGGGGTGGGGACACCATATATTTT.

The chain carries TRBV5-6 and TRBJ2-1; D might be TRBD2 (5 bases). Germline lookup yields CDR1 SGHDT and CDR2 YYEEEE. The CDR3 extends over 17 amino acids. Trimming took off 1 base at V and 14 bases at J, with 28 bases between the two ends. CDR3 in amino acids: CASSLRTDFSSTRVKFF. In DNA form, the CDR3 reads TGTGCCAGCAGCTTGCGAACGGACTTTTCATCGACACGGGTTAAGTTCTTC.

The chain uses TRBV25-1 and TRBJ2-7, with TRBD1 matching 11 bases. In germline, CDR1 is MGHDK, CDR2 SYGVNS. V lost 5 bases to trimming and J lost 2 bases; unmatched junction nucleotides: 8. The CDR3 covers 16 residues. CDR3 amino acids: CASSHPTGQGAYEQYF. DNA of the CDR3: TGTGCCAGCAGTCATCCCACGGGACAGGGGGCCTACGAGCAGTACTTC.

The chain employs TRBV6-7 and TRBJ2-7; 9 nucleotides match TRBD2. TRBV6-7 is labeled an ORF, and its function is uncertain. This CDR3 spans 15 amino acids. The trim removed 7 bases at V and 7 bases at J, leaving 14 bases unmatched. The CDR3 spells CASNQSGGYLGEQYF. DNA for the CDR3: TGTGCCAGCAATCAGAGCGGGGGGTACCTTGGGGAGCAGTACTTC.

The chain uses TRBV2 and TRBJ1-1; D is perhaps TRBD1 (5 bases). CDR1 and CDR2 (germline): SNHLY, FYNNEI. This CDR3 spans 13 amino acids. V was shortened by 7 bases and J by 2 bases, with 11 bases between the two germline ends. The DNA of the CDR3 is TGTGCCAGCACTTTCAGGGATAACACTGAAGCTTTCTTT. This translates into CASTFRDNTEAFF.

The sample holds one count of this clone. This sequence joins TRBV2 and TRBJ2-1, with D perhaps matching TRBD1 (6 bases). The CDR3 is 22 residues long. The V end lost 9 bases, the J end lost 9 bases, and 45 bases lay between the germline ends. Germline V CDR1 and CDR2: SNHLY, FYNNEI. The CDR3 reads CASSRQPVSTGGVSAARFEQFF. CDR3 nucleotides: TGTGCCAGTAGCAGGCAGCCCGTTTCGACAGGTGGAGTATCGGCGGCTAGGTTTGAGCAGTTCTTC.

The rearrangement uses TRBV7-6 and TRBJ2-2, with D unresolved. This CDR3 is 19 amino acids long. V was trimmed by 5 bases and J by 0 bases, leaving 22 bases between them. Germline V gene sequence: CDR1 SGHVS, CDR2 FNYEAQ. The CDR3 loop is CASSIRVSVYSPNTGELFF. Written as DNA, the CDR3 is TGTGCCAGCAGCATTAGGGTATCGGTGTACAGCCCGAACACCGGGGAGCTGTTTTTT.

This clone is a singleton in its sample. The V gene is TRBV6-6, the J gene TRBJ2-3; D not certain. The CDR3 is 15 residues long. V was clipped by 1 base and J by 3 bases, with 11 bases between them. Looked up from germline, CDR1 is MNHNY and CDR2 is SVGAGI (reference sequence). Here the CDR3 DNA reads TGTGCCAGCAGTTACTGGAAAACTGGTACAGATACGCAGTATTTT. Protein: CASSYWKTGTDTQYF.

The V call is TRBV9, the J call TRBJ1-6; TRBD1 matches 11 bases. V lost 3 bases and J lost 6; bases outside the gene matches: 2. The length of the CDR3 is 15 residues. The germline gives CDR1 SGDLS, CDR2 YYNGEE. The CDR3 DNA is TGTGCCAGCAGCGGGGGACAGGGGGGTAATTCACCCCTCCACTTT. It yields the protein CASSGGQGGNSPLHF.

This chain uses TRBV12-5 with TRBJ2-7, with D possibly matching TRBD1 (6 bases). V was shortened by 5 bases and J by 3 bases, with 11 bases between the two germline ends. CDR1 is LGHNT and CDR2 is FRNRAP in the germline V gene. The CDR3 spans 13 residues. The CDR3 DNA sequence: TGTGCTAGTGGTCGCTGGACAGACTACGAGCAGTACTTC. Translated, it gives CASGRWTDYEQYF.

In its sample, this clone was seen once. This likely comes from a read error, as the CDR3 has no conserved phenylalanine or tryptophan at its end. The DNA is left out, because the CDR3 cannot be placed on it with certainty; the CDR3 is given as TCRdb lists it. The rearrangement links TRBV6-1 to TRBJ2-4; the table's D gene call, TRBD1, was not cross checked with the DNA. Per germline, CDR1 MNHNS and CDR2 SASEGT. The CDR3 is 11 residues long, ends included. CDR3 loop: CASSEWGLLGL.

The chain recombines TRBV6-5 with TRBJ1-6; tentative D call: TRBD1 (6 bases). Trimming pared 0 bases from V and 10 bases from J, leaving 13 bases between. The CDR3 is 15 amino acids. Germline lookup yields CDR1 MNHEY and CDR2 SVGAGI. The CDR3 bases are TGTGCCAGCAGTTACTCCACAGGGCAGAGGTCACCCCTCCACTTT. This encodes CASSYSTGQRSPLHF.

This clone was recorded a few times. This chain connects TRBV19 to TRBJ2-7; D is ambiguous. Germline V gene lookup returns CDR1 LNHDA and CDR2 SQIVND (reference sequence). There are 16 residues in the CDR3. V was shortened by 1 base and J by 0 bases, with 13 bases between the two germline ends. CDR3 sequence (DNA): TGTGCCAGTAGTATAGGGGCCTTTTCCCCCTCCTACGAGCAGTACTTC. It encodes CASSIGAFSPSYEQYF. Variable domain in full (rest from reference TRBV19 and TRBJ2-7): DGGITQSPKYLFRKEGQNVTLSCEQNLNHDAMYWYRQDPGQGLRLIYYSQIVNDFQKGDIAEGYSVSREKKESFPLTVTSAQKNPTAFYLCASSIGAFSPSYEQYFGPGTRLTVT.

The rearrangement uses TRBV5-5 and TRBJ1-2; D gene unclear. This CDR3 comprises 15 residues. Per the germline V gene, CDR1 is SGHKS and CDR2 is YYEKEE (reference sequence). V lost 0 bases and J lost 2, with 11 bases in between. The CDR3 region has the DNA TGTGCCAGCAGCTTGGAATCCAGCCAAAACTATGGCTACACCTTC. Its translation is CASSLESSQNYGYTF.